Given below is one T cell receptor (beta chain) in context. What it binds is unknown. The entry originates in a study of CXCR3-negative and CXCR3-positive naive CD8 T cells. The study's findings and limits: For naive cells, CXCR3-negative and CXCR3-positive subsets had similar TRBV-TRBJ usage; for memory cells, usage differed.

In preparing the TRB cDNA libraries, 5' RACE with UMI labels was used. TCRdb re-called the 5' RACE reads; one entry per CDR3 protein, DNA not given. The table lists tens of thousands of distinct CDR3 sequences, with about 20% in the top ten. This CDR3 has 13 amino acids. Germline V gene data show CDR1 as WNHNN and CDR2 as SYGVQD (reference sequence). All CD8+ T cell subsets were sorted in triplicate at hundreds of thousands of cells each. Sequences were obtained from memory CD8+ T cells from blood. The receptor comes from a human donor in good health. Some clones in this sample may be carry-over from other donors' samples. V is TRBV10-1 and J is TRBJ2-1; the D gene TCRdb calls, TRBD2, cannot be checked with no DNA. The CDR3 sequence: CASGVAGDNEQFF.